The 14 T cell receptor beta chains presented below share a single source sample, sequenced in a study of control samples from healthy donors and cancer patients. Clones were read by immunoSEQ multiplex PCR, and TCRdb kept only the in-frame ones, dropping some. The table lists roughly 90,000 clones, about 92% of them singletons. The specimen was blood. These receptor sequences come from a woman aged 25 to 39 in good health.

The chain recombines TRBV19 with TRBJ2-7, with 10 bases lining up with TRBD1. V lost 10 bases, J lost 5 bases, and 17 bases stayed unmatched. The CDR3 is made up of 16 amino acids. Germline V gene lookup returns CDR1 LNHDA and CDR2 SQIVND (reference sequence). CDR3 coding DNA: TGTGCCACCAGAGGCCTAACGACAGGGGGCGGCCACGAGCAGTACTTC. It codes for CATRGLTTGGGHEQYF.

This chain joins TRBV6-5 and TRBJ1-1; D is undetermined. Trimming removed 0 bases at V and 5 bases at J, with 13 bases between. CDR3 length: 15 amino acids. The germline gives CDR1 MNHEY, CDR2 SVGAGI. The CDR3 here is CASSYSSAPETEAFF. For the CDR3, the DNA is TGTGCCAGCAGTTACTCCTCCGCGCCCGAGACTGAAGCTTTCTTT.

This clone was counted once. For the CDR3, the DNA is TGCGCCAGCAGCTTGGGGACAGCAAACTACGAGCAGTACTTC. It is translated as CASSLGTANYEQYF. The chain uses TRBV5-1 and TRBJ2-7, with TRBD1 as a possible D gene (6 bases). Germline CDR1 SGHRS, CDR2 YFSETQ. The CDR3 runs to 14 residues. Trimming removed 0 bases from V and 3 bases from J, with 10 bases in between.

The V and J genes are TRBV15 and TRBJ1-2, with 8 nucleotides matching TRBD1. The CDR3 length is 16 residues. The V and J ends lost 0 bases and 7 bases, in that order; junction bases with no gene match: 10. Germline CDR1 reads LNHNV; CDR2 reads YYDKDF (reference sequence). DNA of the CDR3: TGTGCCACCAGCAGAGATGGGACAGGCCGAAGGGGTGGCTACACCTTC. Its protein product is CATSRDGTGRRGGYTF.

The chain combines TRBV5-1 with TRBJ2-7; tentatively, D is TRBD1 or TRBD2 (5 bases each). Deletions cut 4 bases from V and 2 bases from J, with 13 bases between. The CDR3 sequence is 14 residues long. Germline-derived CDR1 and CDR2 are SGHRS and YFSETQ. The CDR3 DNA reads as TGCGCCAGCAGCCCCGGGACGCAGACCTACGAGCAGTACTTC. Amino acid sequence: CASSPGTQTYEQYF.

V usage is TRBV5-6 and J usage is TRBJ2-5; 11 positions match TRBD1. This CDR3 is built from 15 residues. Germline V lookup: CDR1 SGHDT, CDR2 YYEEEE. V lost 3 bases and J lost 3; bases outside the gene matches: 4. CDR3 protein: CASSSPGQGEETQYF. The CDR3 nucleotides are TGTGCCAGCAGCTCTCCGGGACAGGGGGAAGAGACCCAGTACTTC.

The chain links TRBV6-6 to TRBJ1-4; D unresolved. Germline V gives CDR1 MNHNY, CDR2 SVGAGI (reference sequence). The CDR3 is made up of 14 amino acids. V shed 6 bases and J shed 8 bases, with 16 bases lying between them. DNA for the CDR3: TGTGCCAGCAGCGAGGGAGCCCGGAGAGAAAAACTGTTTTTT. The encoded protein is CASSEGARREKLFF.

The rearrangement joins TRBV24-1 to TRBJ2-5, with 12 bases fitting TRBD1. The germline gives CDR1 KGHDR, CDR2 SFDVKD. The J segment lost 5 bases and the V segment lost 4 bases, leaving 10 bases of the junction unmatched. There are 17 residues in the CDR3. Here the CDR3 reads CATSDPGGTGGRETQYF. The CDR3 DNA reads TGTGCCACCAGTGACCCTGGGGGGACAGGGGGCAGGGAGACCCAGTACTTC.

J is TRBJ2-5 and V is TRBV27; 8 bases line up with TRBD2. V shed 7 bases, J shed 5 bases, and the junction held 12 bases outside the gene matches. The germline gives CDR1 MNHEY, CDR2 SMNVEV (reference sequence). CDR3 length: 15 amino acids. The CDR3 bases are TGTGCCAGCACTTATAGCGGGGACACCAGGGAGACCCAGTACTTC. This encodes CASTYSGDTRETQYF.

The J gene is TRBJ1-1, the V gene TRBV6-5, with D unresolved. The germline V gene has CDR1 MNHEY and CDR2 SVGAGI. The CDR3 contains 14 residues. Trimming took 6 bases from V and 2 from J, leaving 13 bases between them. CDR3 amino acids: CASSNPGYNTEAFF. In DNA form, the CDR3 reads TGTGCCAGCAGCAACCCAGGATACAACACTGAAGCTTTCTTT.

V gene TRBV11-3 combines with J gene TRBJ2-7; 10 nucleotides agree with TRBD1. Trimming removed 3 bases from V and 5 bases from J; junction bases left unmatched: 4. Germline CDR1 reads SGHNT; CDR2 reads YENEEA. CDR3 size: 14 residues. CDR3 sequence (DNA): TGTGCCAGCAGCTTCCGGGACAGGGGCCACGAGCAGTACTTC. It codes for CASSFRDRGHEQYF. Based on the CDR3 plus reference TRBV11-3 and TRBJ2-7, the full variable domain is EAGVVQSPRYKIIEKKQPVAFWCNPISGHNTLYWYLQNLGQGPELLIRYENEEAVDDSQLPKDRFSAERLKGVDSTLKIQPAELGDSAVYLCASSFRDRGHEQYFGPGTRLTVT.

The chain has TRBV6-4 and TRBJ2-2; D may be TRBD1 (5 bases). Looked up from germline, CDR1 is MRHNA and CDR2 is SNTAGT. This CDR3 spans 14 amino acids. Trimming left V 5 bases short and J 3 bases short, with 10 bases between. The CDR3 reads CASSLDTYTGELFF. DNA of the CDR3: TGTGCCAGCAGTTTGGACACTTACACCGGGGAGCTGTTTTTT.

The chain carries TRBV2 and TRBJ1-1; possible D gene TRBD1, 5 bases. Germline values: CDR1 SNHLY, CDR2 FYNNEI. Deletions cut 7 bases from V and 7 bases from J, with 10 bases between. The CDR3 runs 11 residues. CDR3 sequence: CASTRQLEAFF. CDR3 in DNA: TGTGCCAGCACACGACAGCTTGAAGCTTTCTTT. The variable domain in full, with the rest retrieved from reference TRBV2 and TRBJ1-1, is EPEVTQTPSHQVTQMGQEVILRCVPISNHLYFYWYRQILGQKVEFLVSFYNNEISEKSEIFDDQFSVERPDGSNFTLKIRSTKLEDSAMYFCASTRQLEAFFGQGTRLTVV.

V usage is TRBV2 and J usage is TRBJ1-1, with D perhaps TRBD1 (6 bases). The CDR3 sequence is 12 residues long. Trimming took off 7 bases at V and 4 bases at J, with 10 bases between the two ends. Germline V gene sequence: CDR1 SNHLY, CDR2 FYNNEI. CDR3 in DNA: TGTGCCAGCAAGGACAGTGGCACTGAAGCTTTCTTT. The encoded protein is CASKDSGTEAFF.